This passage covers 14 T cell receptor beta chains from one sample sequenced in a study of human T cells and chemical hapten exposure. Time point given: patch test 1, 2 weeks after DPC sensitization. Treatment specified: therapeutic diphenylcyclopropenone sensitization with weekly scalp DPC. One entry per CDR3 protein results from TCRdb running MiXCR on the RACE reads. Here the sample spans more than 65,000 distinct CDR3 sequences, 25% to 40% being singletons. The sequencing here drew on whole blood, taken in connection with sensitization to the hapten diphenylcyclopropenone (DPC). These receptor sequences come from a man aged 35-49 years with alopecia areata. Some clones in this sample may be carry-over from other donors' samples.

V and J are TRBV12-3 or TRBV12-4 and TRBJ2-7; possible D gene TRBD1, 6 bases. Trimming removed 3 bases at V and 2 bases at J, with 20 bases between. CDR3 length: 17 amino acids. DNA for the CDR3: TGTGCCAGCAGTTTCGAGCTAATGGACAGTGATCCCTACGAGCAGTACTTC. Translating it yields CASSFELMDSDPYEQYF.

This chain uses TRBV28 with TRBJ2-3, with 7 bases identical to TRBD2. This CDR3 has 16 residues. Germline CDR1 and CDR2: MDHEN and SYDVKM. V lost 2 bases to trimming and J lost 0 bases; unmatched junction nucleotides: 5. CDR3 DNA sequence: TGTGCCAGCAGTTTAGGGACTACCTCTAGCACAGATACGCAGTATTTT. This encodes CASSLGTTSSTDTQYF.

The chain joins TRBV2 to TRBJ2-1, with 7 bases identical to TRBD1. The germline CDR1 and CDR2 sequences are SNHLY and FYNNEI. This CDR3 contains 16 residues. V dropped 3 bases and J dropped 4; count of bases not matched to a gene: 9. The CDR3: CASSEAIGGRYNEQFF. The CDR3 nucleotides read TGTGCCAGCAGTGAGGCAATAGGGGGCCGGTACAATGAGCAGTTCTTC.

The chain couples TRBV19 to TRBJ1-1; D remains unclear. Per germline, CDR1 LNHDA and CDR2 SQIVND (reference sequence). The CDR3 covers 14 residues. Trimming cost V 6 bases and J 1 base, with 12 bases left between them. The CDR3: CASREVWPNTEAFF. The CDR3 region has the DNA TGTGCCAGTAGGGAAGTGTGGCCGAACACTGAAGCTTTCTTT. Full variable domain (remainder filled in from reference TRBV19 and TRBJ1-1): DGGITQSPKYLFRKEGQNVTLSCEQNLNHDAMYWYRQDPGQGLRLIYYSQIVNDFQKGDIAEGYSVSREKKESFPLTVTSAQKNPTAFYLCASREVWPNTEAFFGQGTRLTVV.

This chain links TRBV5-1 with TRBJ1-1; D unclear. The V end was cut by 5 bases, the J end by 3 bases, with 17 bases between. Germline CDR1 is SGHRS and CDR2 is YFSETQ. The CDR3 is 15 amino acids. This CDR3 is CASSTGPLRDTEAFF. In DNA form, the CDR3 reads TGCGCCAGCAGTACCGGGCCTCTAAGGGACACTGAAGCTTTCTTT.

The chain joins TRBV12-3 or TRBV12-4 to TRBJ2-1; TRBD1 or TRBD2 may be the D gene (6 bases each). The length of the CDR3 is 13 residues. V was trimmed by 7 bases and J by 8 bases, leaving 15 bases between them. CDR3 DNA sequence: TGTGCCAGCACCACCCCCGGGGGCTATGAGCAGTTCTTC. Translating gives CASTTPGGYEQFF.

There are a few counts of this clonotype. This sequence joins TRBV20-1 and TRBJ2-3; 11 positions match TRBD2. V lost 6 bases and J lost 6; bases outside the gene matches: 11. CDR3 length equals 15 residues. Germline V gene sequence: CDR1 DFQATT, CDR2 SNEGSKA (reference sequence). As DNA, the CDR3 is TGCAGTGCCACTACACGTAGCGGGAGGGAGGATACGCAGTATTTT. Its protein product is CSATTRSGREDTQYF.

The chain carries TRBV6-5 and TRBJ1-1, with D unresolved. Germline lookup yields CDR1 MNHEY and CDR2 SVGAGI. This CDR3 has 14 residues. V shed 4 bases and J shed 1 base, with 10 bases lying between them. This CDR3 reads CASSSWTGNTEAFF. DNA for the CDR3: TGTGCCAGCAGTTCGTGGACGGGGAACACTGAAGCTTTCTTT.

This clonotype came up a few times. V and J are TRBV7-8 and TRBJ2-1; D possibly corresponds to TRBD1 (6 bases). The CDR3 contains 15 residues. The germline V and J ends were trimmed by 5 bases and 2 bases, with 13 bases remaining between them. Germline CDR1 is SGHVS and CDR2 is FQNEAQ. In nucleotides, the CDR3 is TGTGCCAGCAGCATTCAGGGGAACACCTACAATGAGCAGTTCTTC. This sequence encodes CASSIQGNTYNEQFF.

This clonotype turned up a few times. The rearrangement links TRBV7-7 to TRBJ2-2; no firm D call. The V end was cut by 5 bases, the J end by 2 bases, with 12 bases between. The germline CDR1 and CDR2 sequences are SSHAT and FNYEAQ (reference sequence). The CDR3 runs 15 residues. This CDR3 is CASSPRADNTGELFF. CDR3 in DNA: TGTGCCAGCAGCCCCCGAGCAGACAACACCGGGGAGCTGTTTTTT.

The chain joins TRBV20-1 to TRBJ2-1, with no clear D. V was cut by 1 base and J by 4 bases, with 8 bases left in between. Germline loops: CDR1 DFQATT, CDR2 SNEGSKA (reference sequence). The CDR3 is 13 amino acids. The CDR3 DNA reads TGCAGTGCTAGAGGTGGCAGTTACAATGAGCAGTTCTTC. As protein: CSARGGSYNEQFF.

The V call is TRBV7-8, the J call TRBJ1-2; 10 positions match TRBD1. Germline assignment: CDR1 SGHVS and CDR2 FQNEAQ. This CDR3 contains 15 residues. The J segment lost 5 bases and the V segment lost 5 bases, leaving 8 bases of the junction unmatched. CDR3 sequence reads: CASSRDRGRQYGYTF. The CDR3 DNA reads TGTGCCAGCAGCAGAGACAGGGGGCGCCAGTATGGCTACACCTTC.

The J gene is TRBJ2-3, the V gene TRBV4-1; no definite D call. The germline V and J ends were trimmed by 0 bases and 4 bases, with 14 bases remaining between them. The CDR3 has 16 residues. Germline V CDR1 and CDR2: MGHRA, YSYEKL. In nucleotides, the CDR3 is TGCGCCAGCAGCCAAGAGATGGGCGTTGGGTCAGATACGCAGTATTTT. Its translation is CASSQEMGVGSDTQYF.

In this sample, this clonotype turned up a few times. The chain combines TRBV29-1 with TRBJ2-3, with no clear D. Trimming shortened V by 6 bases and J by 5 bases, and 12 bases separated the two germline ends. CDR1 and CDR2 (germline): SQVTM, ANQGSEA. There are 12 residues in the CDR3. CDR3 in amino acids: CSVELMGDTQYF. The DNA of the CDR3 is TGCAGCGTCGAACTCATGGGAGATACGCAGTATTTT.